This T cell receptor (beta chain) stems from a study of blood T cell repertoires in COVID-19. In the study overall: Sites in the United States, Italy and Spain provided acute and convalescent COVID-19 samples. Sources were T cells, B-cell-depleted T cells, or PBMCs; the material itself was cDNA or gDNA.

The germline CDR1 and CDR2 sequences are SGHVS and FQNEAQ. After removal of 5 bases from V and 7 bases from J, the junction contained 11 bases not matched to a gene. The CDR3 totals 16 residues. This clone showed up just a few times. Authors' analysis steps: The assay estimated nucleated cells by amplifying reference gene primers. Profiling relied on immunoSEQ multiplex PCR, and the TCRdb table lists in-frame clones only, not all of them. V and J calls and clone size are given by that table; D and trimming were obtained from the DNA. The sample carries around 100,000 clones, over 65% recorded once. The sequence came from a man aged 60 to 75 with acute or convalescent COVID-19. The chain couples TRBV7-8 to TRBJ1-6, with TRBD1 matching over 7 bases. The sample consisted of peripheral blood. In nucleotides, the CDR3 is TGTGCCAGCAGCCCGAGGGGGCGCGGGTTGAATTCACCCCTCCACTTT. Translation: CASSPRGRGLNSPLHF.